The 27 T cell receptor beta chains reported below all come from one sample, sequenced in a study of blood T cell repertoires in COVID-19. Sequencing used immunoSEQ multiplex PCR; TCRdb keeps in-frame clones, though not all of them. Of roughly 73,000 clones listed, around 87% are singletons. Material: peripheral blood. The origin of the receptors is a woman over 75 with active or convalescent COVID-19.

V is TRBV5-1 and J is TRBJ2-1; D gene uncertain. Trimming shortened V by 6 bases and J by 0 bases, and 7 bases separated the two germline ends. CDR1 is SGHRS and CDR2 is YFSETQ in the germline V gene. The CDR3 is made up of 13 amino acids. CDR3 in amino acids: CASKPSSYNEQFF. CDR3 nucleotide sequence: TGCGCCAGCAAACCTAGCTCCTACAATGAGCAGTTCTTC.

The J gene is TRBJ2-5, the V gene TRBV21-1; TRBD1, the table's D call, was not compared with the DNA. TRBV21-1 is reported as a pseudogene. CDR3 length: 21 residues. The CDR3, as DNA: TGTGCCAGCAGCAGGGCAAGGGGTATGTTGACCTCGGGCCTCAAGATTGAGACCCAGTACTTC. Its translation: CASSRARGMLTSGLKIETQYF.

V gene TRBV6-2 or TRBV6-3 combines with J gene TRBJ1-5; maybe TRBD1 (5 bases). The CDR3 contains 17 residues. V was clipped by 2 bases and J by 1 base, with 15 bases between them. Looked up from germline, CDR1 is MNHEY and CDR2 is SVGEGT. CDR3 in DNA: TGTGCCAGCAGTTACCCCCTTCGCGGGGGAAGCAATCAGCCCCAGCATTTT. Amino acid sequence: CASSYPLRGGSNQPQHF.

The chain combines TRBV5-4 with TRBJ1-2, with 7 bases that match TRBD1. Trimming removed 4 bases from V and 1 base from J; junction bases left unmatched: 13. The CDR3 consists of 17 residues. The V gene's germline CDR1 is SGHNT and CDR2 YYREEE (reference sequence). CDR3 nucleotides: TGTGCCAGCAGCCCAACAGGGGCCCGCCCGATTAACTATGGCTACACCTTC. Translating gives CASSPTGARPINYGYTF.

The chain couples TRBV7-9 to TRBJ2-3; D is perhaps TRBD2 (6 bases). V was trimmed by 5 bases and J by 0 bases, leaving 15 bases between them. Germline values: CDR1 SEHNR, CDR2 FQNEAQ (reference sequence). The CDR3 is 16 residues long. The DNA of the CDR3 is TGTGCCAGCAGCCCCGCTATACTAGCTAGCACAGATACGCAGTATTTT. This codes for CASSPAILASTDTQYF.

This clone was counted once. The chain is built from TRBV28 and TRBJ1-1, with 7 bases aligning to TRBD1. The CDR3 runs to 11 residues. Unmatched junction bases numbered 4, after V lost 5 bases and J lost 10 bases. Germline-derived CDR1 and CDR2 are MDHEN and SYDVKM. CDR3 DNA: TGTGCCAGCAGTCCCAGGGGGGTAGCTTTCTTT. Translating gives CASSPRGVAFF.

The chain carries TRBV29-1 and TRBJ1-4; D uncertain. Trimming removed 6 bases from V and 5 bases from J, with 13 bases in between. CDR1 is SQVTM, CDR2 ANQGSEA, per germline. The length of the CDR3 is 13 residues. CDR3 sequence: CSVTIPSNEKLFF. The CDR3 nucleotides read TGCAGCGTGACAATACCCTCCAATGAAAAACTGTTTTTT.

The chain uses TRBV4-2 and TRBJ2-2; 7 bases agree with TRBD1. The CDR3 is 15 amino acids. J gave up 2 bases and V 4 bases, and 4 bases lay outside the gene matches. Per germline, CDR1 LGHNA and CDR2 YNFKEQ. CDR3 residues: CASSPGTANTGELFF. CDR3 nucleotides: TGTGCCAGCAGCCCCGGGACAGCTAACACCGGGGAGCTGTTTTTT.

The V gene is TRBV6-6, the J gene TRBJ1-5, with 8 bases aligning to TRBD1. This CDR3 spans 14 amino acids. Germline trimming cut 2 bases from V and 7 bases from J; bases unmatched to any gene: 4. Germline CDR1 is MNHNY and CDR2 is SVGAGI (reference sequence). CDR3 region: CASSYGQGRQPQHF. CDR3 nucleotides: TGTGCCAGCAGTTACGGACAGGGTCGACAGCCCCAGCATTTT.

J is TRBJ2-2 and V is TRBV27; 8 positions agree with TRBD1. Trimming at V came to 3 bases and at J to 5 bases, leaving 8 bases not matched to a gene. CDR3 length: 16 residues. Germline CDR1 and CDR2: MNHEY and SMNVEV (reference sequence). CDR3 residues: CASSFFTTGDTGELFF. Written as DNA, the CDR3 is TGTGCCAGCAGTTTCTTCACGACAGGGGATACCGGGGAGCTGTTTTTT.

This clone was observed a single time. V usage is TRBV5-4 and J usage is TRBJ2-1, with a weak D call TRBD2 (5 bases). The CDR3 is 14 residues long. Germline lookup yields CDR1 SGHNT and CDR2 YYREEE (reference sequence). The germline V and J ends were trimmed by 2 bases and 5 bases, with 11 bases remaining between them. CDR3 DNA: TGTGCCAGCAGCTTTAGCGCAGCTAACAATGAGCAGTTCTTC. Protein sequence: CASSFSAANNEQFF.

The chain's CDR3 is CASSRQGARTDTQYF. CDR3 in DNA: TGTGCCAGCAGTAGACAGGGGGCGCGGACAGATACGCAGTATTTT. The rearrangement links TRBV6-2 or TRBV6-3 to TRBJ2-3, with 10 bases lining up with TRBD1. Per the germline V gene, CDR1 is MNHEY and CDR2 is SVGEGT. With V trimmed by 5 bases and J by 3 bases, 5 bases remained unmatched. The CDR3 spans 15 residues.

The rearrangement uses TRBV6-2 or TRBV6-3 and TRBJ2-7, with 12 bases fitting TRBD2. With V trimmed by 5 bases and J by 6 bases, 5 bases remained unmatched. The V gene's germline CDR1 is MNHEY and CDR2 SVGEGT. The CDR3 runs 14 residues. CDR3 sequence reads: CASSRTSGVFEQYF. CDR3 DNA: TGTGCCAGCAGTCGGACTAGCGGGGTCTTCGAGCAGTACTTC.

The chain joins TRBV28 to TRBJ1-1; 9 bases are shared with TRBD1. The germline CDR1 and CDR2 sequences are MDHEN and SYDVKM. The CDR3 totals 15 residues. V trimming: 5 bases; J trimming: 11 bases; junction bases outside the gene matches: 15. The CDR3 reads CASSPTGQGGHGAFF. In nucleotides, the CDR3 is TGTGCCAGCAGTCCAACGGGACAGGGTGGCCATGGGGCTTTCTTT.

This clone was seen a handful of times. The chain joins TRBV19 to TRBJ2-2; 7 nucleotides agree with TRBD1. Germline V gives CDR1 LNHDA, CDR2 SQIVND (reference sequence). Trimming removed 7 bases from V and 0 bases from J; junction bases left unmatched: 8. This CDR3 region has 16 residues. The CDR3 loop reads CASTLETGSNTGELFF. The DNA for the CDR3 is TGTGCCAGTACACTCGAGACAGGGTCGAACACCGGGGAGCTGTTTTTT.

The chain recombines TRBV6-5 with TRBJ2-2; TRBD2 is a possible D gene (6 bases). Between the trimmed V and J ends, which lost 4 bases and 1 base, there was a span of 10 bases. Germline assignment: CDR1 MNHEY and CDR2 SVGAGI. The CDR3 is made up of 15 amino acids. CDR3 DNA sequence: TGTGCCAGCAGTTTAGAGGGAGGGAACACCGGGGAGCTGTTTTTT. Its protein product is CASSLEGGNTGELFF.

The V call is TRBV4-3, the J call TRBJ2-7; 10 nucleotides agree with TRBD2. CDR3 length equals 15 residues. V was pared by 2 bases and J by 5 bases, with 6 bases of the junction left unmatched. CDR1 and CDR2 (germline): LGHNA, YSLEER. The CDR3 protein is CASSQLSGGAHEQYF. CDR3 nucleotides: TGCGCCAGCAGCCAACTGAGCGGGGGGGCCCACGAGCAGTACTTC.

This sequence joins TRBV2 and TRBJ1-2, with D tentatively TRBD1 (6 bases). CDR3 length: 13 amino acids. The germline V and J ends were trimmed by 4 bases and 3 bases, with 9 bases remaining between them. Germline V gives CDR1 SNHLY, CDR2 FYNNEI. The CDR3, as DNA: TGTGCCAGCAGTGGGACAGACTACTATGGCTACACCTTC. It is translated as CASSGTDYYGYTF.

J is TRBJ1-2 and V is TRBV28; 12 bases fit TRBD1. The CDR3 runs to 21 residues. CDR1 MDHEN and CDR2 SYDVKM come from the germline V gene. The V gene end was trimmed by 4 bases and the J gene end by 0 bases; junction bases not matched to a gene: 18. CDR3 amino acids: CASSSRLPTGTGGLANYGYTF. The CDR3, as DNA: TGTGCCAGCAGTTCACGTCTCCCTACCGGGACAGGGGGCCTAGCTAACTATGGCTACACCTTC.

This chain links TRBV21-1 with TRBJ1-1; the listed D gene, TRBD1, was not tested against the DNA. TRBV21-1 is classified as a pseudogene. The CDR3 is 13 residues long. DNA of the CDR3: TGTGCCAGCAGCAAAGTAAAGGACAGTGAAGCTTTCTTT. Protein: CASSKVKDSEAFF.

The chain uses TRBV5-5 and TRBJ1-1; D gene ambiguous. V shed 4 bases and J shed 0 bases, with 7 bases lying between them. CDR1 is SGHKS and CDR2 is YYEKEE in the germline V gene (reference sequence). The CDR3 runs to 13 residues. The CDR3 sequence: CASSRLMNTEAFF. The CDR3 bases are TGTGCCAGCAGCCGACTCATGAACACTGAAGCTTTCTTT.

The chain couples TRBV18 to TRBJ1-2, with D hard to call. Germline CDR1 KGHSH, CDR2 LQKENI. There are 11 residues in the CDR3. V lost 4 bases and J lost 7, with 7 bases in between. CDR3 DNA: TGTGCCAGCTCACTAGCGTTTGGCTACACCTTC. It yields the protein CASSLAFGYTF.

The rearrangement uses TRBV28 and TRBJ2-2, with 8 bases fitting TRBD1. The CDR3 contains 15 residues. V lost 9 bases, J lost 7 bases, and 13 bases stayed unmatched. CDR1 MDHEN and CDR2 SYDVKM come from the germline V gene. The CDR3 spells CASSSRDRSVGELFF. Here the CDR3 DNA reads TGTGCCAGTTCATCCCGGGACAGGTCTGTCGGGGAGCTGTTTTTT.

This chain joins TRBV5-6 and TRBJ1-5; D is possibly TRBD1 (5 bases). The CDR3 totals 14 residues. With 2 bases removed from V and 10 bases from J, the gap between germline ends came to 16 bases. CDR1 and CDR2 from the germline V gene are SGHDT and YYEEEE. This chain's CDR3 is CASSFRTTASPQHF. The DNA for the CDR3 is TGTGCCAGCAGCTTCCGGACAACTGCCAGCCCCCAGCATTTT.

The chain employs TRBV5-1 and TRBJ2-7; possible D gene TRBD2, 6 bases. Deletions cut 4 bases from V and 0 bases from J, with 20 bases between. Germline CDR1 SGHRS, CDR2 YFSETQ. The CDR3 consists of 17 residues. The CDR3 reads CASSGEVPGLNSYEQYF. The CDR3 DNA is TGCGCCAGCAGCGGGGAGGTTCCGGGACTGAACTCCTACGAGCAGTACTTC.

This chain connects TRBV20-1 to TRBJ1-1, with a weak D call TRBD1 (6 bases). Germline V gene lookup returns CDR1 DFQATT and CDR2 SNEGSKA (reference sequence). The germline V and J ends were trimmed by 0 bases and 7 bases, with 6 bases remaining between them. This CDR3 contains 11 residues. The CDR3 protein is CSARDRGEAFF. CDR3 sequence (DNA): TGCAGTGCTAGAGACAGGGGTGAAGCTTTCTTT.

The gene calls are TRBV7-2 and TRBJ1-1; D is perhaps TRBD1 (5 bases). This CDR3 has 15 residues. Trimming cost V 5 bases and J 0 bases, with 13 bases left between them. The germline V gene has CDR1 SGHTA and CDR2 FQGNSA. CDR3 DNA sequence: TGTGCCAGCAGCCCCCCGGGAGGGGTGAACACTGAAGCTTTCTTT. As protein: CASSPPGGVNTEAFF.